This is a list of T cell receptor beta chains from one sample in a study of T cells in Graves' hyperthyroidism and ophthalmopathy. MiXCR was run by TCRdb on the multiplex PCR reads, yielding one entry per CDR3 protein. The table records around 520,000 distinct CDR3 sequences, approximately 15% of them present only once. The sequencing input was blood. Source of these receptors: a woman between 40 and 50 years old with Graves' hyperthyroidism. Each CDR3 is given with its conserved first and last residue. Fields, in order: CDR3 DNA, CDR3 protein, clone size, V gene, D gene, J gene. D genes are given only for firm matches. The size field is filled for only some rows; it gives once, few, many or a size class.

CDR3nt: TGTGCCAGCAGTCTTCCCCCCCAGGGGGGAGAGCAGTACTTC
CDR3aa: CASSLPPQGGEQYF
abundance: many
v_gene: TRBV28
d_gene: -
j_gene: TRBJ2-7

CDR3nt: TGTGCCAGCAGAGGGAGTAACTTCATGAACACTGAAGCTTTCTTT
CDR3aa: CASRGSNFMNTEAFF
abundance: many
v_gene: TRBV28
d_gene: -
j_gene: TRBJ1-1

CDR3nt: TGTGCCACCTACCACACGAACACTGAAGCTTTCTTT
CDR3aa: CATYHTNTEAFF
abundance: -
v_gene: TRBV6-1
d_gene: -
j_gene: TRBJ1-1

CDR3nt: TGTGCCAGCAGTCTCCTATCGCGTCTAAACTACAATGAGCAGTTCTTC
CDR3aa: CASSLLSRLNYNEQFF
abundance: -
v_gene: TRBV28
d_gene: -
j_gene: TRBJ2-1

CDR3nt: TGTGCCAGCTCACCACGGGAGCTCTCCTACAATGAGCAGTTCTTC
CDR3aa: CASSPRELSYNEQFF
abundance: many
v_gene: TRBV18
d_gene: -
j_gene: TRBJ2-1

CDR3nt: TGCGCCAGCAGCTTGGAGGCTGCAGGATCCTACAATGAGCAGTTCTTC
CDR3aa: CASSLEAAGSYNEQFF
abundance: many
v_gene: TRBV5-1
d_gene: -
j_gene: TRBJ2-1

CDR3nt: TGTGCCAGCATCCCCGGGACAGGGGGCACAGATACGCAGTATTTT
CDR3aa: CASIPGTGGTDTQYF
abundance: few
v_gene: TRBV12-3/TRBV12-4
d_gene: TRBD1
j_gene: TRBJ2-3

CDR3nt: TGCGCCAGCAGCTTGGGCTGGTCCAGCTCCTACAATGAGCAGTTCTTC
CDR3aa: CASSLGWSSSYNEQFF
abundance: -
v_gene: TRBV5-1
d_gene: -
j_gene: TRBJ2-1

CDR3nt: TGTGCCAGCTGTTTGCTACCCTACGAGCAGTACTTC
CDR3aa: CASCLLPYEQYF
abundance: few
v_gene: TRBV28
d_gene: -
j_gene: TRBJ2-7

CDR3nt: TGTGCCAGCAGCCCAACAGGGTCCTATGGCTACACCTTC
CDR3aa: CASSPTGSYGYTF
abundance: many
v_gene: TRBV3-1
d_gene: -
j_gene: TRBJ1-2

CDR3nt: TGTGCCAGCAGCCAAGCCGACAGGGGGTCGGATGAAAAACTGTTTTTT
CDR3aa: CASSQADRGSDEKLFF
abundance: -
v_gene: TRBV3-1
d_gene: TRBD1
j_gene: TRBJ1-4

CDR3nt: TGCGCCAGCAGCCAAGAGTCTAGCGGGAGTTTCTATGAGCAGTTCTTC
CDR3aa: CASSQESSGSFYEQFF
abundance: few
v_gene: TRBV4-1
d_gene: TRBD2
j_gene: TRBJ2-1

CDR3nt: TGTGCCAGCAGCCAAAAGAGTTTGACTAGCGGGATCCATGAGCAGTTCTTC
CDR3aa: CASSQKSLTSGIHEQFF
abundance: -
v_gene: TRBV3-1
d_gene: TRBD2
j_gene: TRBJ2-1

CDR3nt: TGCGCCAGCAAACCGGGACAGGGTTCCTATGGCTACACCTTC
CDR3aa: CASKPGQGSYGYTF
abundance: -
v_gene: TRBV5-1
d_gene: TRBD1
j_gene: TRBJ1-2

CDR3nt: TGTGCCAGCAGGGGGACTAGCGGGAGGAGCACAGATACGCAGTATTTT
CDR3aa: CASRGTSGRSTDTQYF
abundance: many
v_gene: TRBV12-3/TRBV12-4
d_gene: TRBD2
j_gene: TRBJ2-3

CDR3nt: TGTGCCAGCAGTGGCCCGGCAAAGACCCAGTACTTC
CDR3aa: CASSGPAKTQYF
abundance: many
v_gene: TRBV2
d_gene: -
j_gene: TRBJ2-5

CDR3nt: TGTGCCCTCGACACGACTAGCGGGAGGGCCCAAGAGACCCAGTACTTC
CDR3aa: CALDTTSGRAQETQYF
abundance: many
v_gene: TRBV24-1
d_gene: TRBD2
j_gene: TRBJ2-5

CDR3nt: TGTGCCAGCCGCCACGCGGGGACAGGTTCCTACGAGCAGTACTTC
CDR3aa: CASRHAGTGSYEQYF
abundance: -
v_gene: TRBV3-1
d_gene: TRBD1
j_gene: TRBJ2-7

CDR3nt: TGTGCCAGCAGCCAGGGGGTCTCCGGGGAGCTGTTTTTT
CDR3aa: CASSQGVSGELFF
abundance: -
v_gene: TRBV12-3/TRBV12-4
d_gene: TRBD1
j_gene: TRBJ2-2

CDR3nt: TGTGCCAGCAGTACCCCCCCCGCCAGCGAGCCCCAGCATTTT
CDR3aa: CASSTPPASEPQHF
abundance: many
v_gene: TRBV28
d_gene: -
j_gene: TRBJ1-5

CDR3nt: TGTGCCAGCAGGCCAACTAGCGGGAACTTCAATGAGCAGTTCTTC
CDR3aa: CASRPTSGNFNEQFF
abundance: many
v_gene: TRBV28
d_gene: TRBD2
j_gene: TRBJ2-1

CDR3nt: TGTGCCAGCAGCGTAAGTCTAACTAGCGGGAGGAATGAGCAGTTCTTC
CDR3aa: CASSVSLTSGRNEQFF
abundance: -
v_gene: TRBV9
d_gene: TRBD2
j_gene: TRBJ2-1

CDR3nt: TGTGCCAGCAGCTTAGTTTCGCCTGTTTTAGGGACACTCTATTACGAGCAGTACTTC
CDR3aa: CASSLVSPVLGTLYYEQYF
abundance: -
v_gene: TRBV11-1
d_gene: -
j_gene: TRBJ2-7

CDR3nt: TGCAGCGTTGGTTCAGACCCAAGGTCTGGGGCCAACGTCCTGACTTTC
CDR3aa: CSVGSDPRSGANVLTF
abundance: -
v_gene: TRBV29-1
d_gene: -
j_gene: TRBJ2-6

CDR3nt: TGTGCCAGTAGCGACTACAGGGATGGCTACACCTTC
CDR3aa: CASSDYRDGYTF
abundance: -
v_gene: TRBV19
d_gene: -
j_gene: TRBJ1-2

CDR3nt: TGCGCCAGCAGTACGGGAGGACAAGAATACAATGAGCAGTTCTTC
CDR3aa: CASSTGGQEYNEQFF
abundance: -
v_gene: TRBV5-1
d_gene: TRBD2
j_gene: TRBJ2-1

CDR3nt: TGTGCCAGCAGAACCATCCGGGGGTCCTACAATGAGCAGTTCTTC
CDR3aa: CASRTIRGSYNEQFF
abundance: -
v_gene: TRBV6-1
d_gene: -
j_gene: TRBJ2-1

CDR3nt: TGTGCCAGTAGTATAGAGGCTAGCGGGAGGAAGACCCAGTACTTC
CDR3aa: CASSIEASGRKTQYF
abundance: -
v_gene: TRBV19
d_gene: TRBD2
j_gene: TRBJ2-5

CDR3nt: TGTGCCAGCAGCGTAGGACAGGCCCCGGATCAGCCCCAGCATTTT
CDR3aa: CASSVGQAPDQPQHF
abundance: few
v_gene: TRBV9
d_gene: -
j_gene: TRBJ1-5

CDR3nt: TGCAGCGTTGAGGTATCAGGGGGTGATGGCTACACCTTC
CDR3aa: CSVEVSGGDGYTF
abundance: -
v_gene: TRBV29-1
d_gene: TRBD1
j_gene: TRBJ1-2

CDR3nt: TGTGCCAGCAGTTTAGGGACAGGGGACGAGCAGTACTTC
CDR3aa: CASSLGTGDEQYF
abundance: many
v_gene: TRBV28
d_gene: TRBD1
j_gene: TRBJ2-7

CDR3nt: TGTGCCAGCAGACACCGGCCGGCTAGCTCCTACGAGCAGTACTTC
CDR3aa: CASRHRPASSYEQYF
abundance: many
v_gene: TRBV28
d_gene: -
j_gene: TRBJ2-7

CDR3nt: TGTGCCAGCAGCTTAGGGCGGTATGGTAGCGGGGGCTCGGGTACGCAGTATTTT
CDR3aa: CASSLGRYGSGGSGTQYF
abundance: -
v_gene: TRBV7-2
d_gene: TRBD2
j_gene: TRBJ2-3

CDR3nt: TGTGCCAGCAGGGACTTATATGGCTACACCTTC
CDR3aa: CASRDLYGYTF
abundance: -
v_gene: TRBV6-1
d_gene: -
j_gene: TRBJ1-2

CDR3nt: TGTGCCAGCAGTGTGGGCCTAGTGGTTGACAATGAGCAGTTCTTC
CDR3aa: CASSVGLVVDNEQFF
abundance: many
v_gene: TRBV2
d_gene: -
j_gene: TRBJ2-1

CDR3nt: TGTGCCAGCAGTGAGAGCAGACAGGGAGTTCAGTTCTTC
CDR3aa: CASSESRQGVQFF
abundance: -
v_gene: TRBV2
d_gene: TRBD1
j_gene: TRBJ2-1

CDR3nt: TGCGCCAGCAGCCCCCCGGGACTAGCGACCTACAATGAGCAGTTCTTC
CDR3aa: CASSPPGLATYNEQFF
abundance: -
v_gene: TRBV5-1
d_gene: TRBD2
j_gene: TRBJ2-1

CDR3nt: TGTGCCAGCACCCAAGGGGGGGACCGCACAGATACGCAGTATTTT
CDR3aa: CASTQGGDRTDTQYF
abundance: many
v_gene: TRBV28
d_gene: -
j_gene: TRBJ2-3

CDR3nt: TGTGCCAGCTCACCTCAGGGCGGGGAAGGGACTGAAGCTTTCTTT
CDR3aa: CASSPQGGEGTEAFF
abundance: many
v_gene: TRBV18
d_gene: -
j_gene: TRBJ1-1

CDR3nt: TGCAGCGTTTTTTCTTCCGGGACAGGGGTGCGGGGCTACACCTTC
CDR3aa: CSVFSSGTGVRGYTF
abundance: few
v_gene: TRBV29-1
d_gene: TRBD1
j_gene: TRBJ1-2

CDR3nt: TGTGCCAGTAGTATTTGGCTAGCCGGCGGCGGGGAGCTGTTTTTT
CDR3aa: CASSIWLAGGGELFF
abundance: few
v_gene: TRBV19
d_gene: -
j_gene: TRBJ2-2

CDR3nt: TGTGCCAGCAGGACCTACAGGGGGCCTTACAATGAGCAGTTCTTC
CDR3aa: CASRTYRGPYNEQFF
abundance: many
v_gene: TRBV27
d_gene: TRBD1
j_gene: TRBJ2-1

CDR3nt: TGTGCCAGCCCTTGCCGGACAGACTATGGCTACACCTTC
CDR3aa: CASPCRTDYGYTF
abundance: -
v_gene: TRBV6-7
d_gene: -
j_gene: TRBJ1-2

CDR3nt: TGTGCCAGCAGCTCGTTCCAGGGGGGCACTGAAGCTTTCTTT
CDR3aa: CASSSFQGGTEAFF
abundance: many
v_gene: TRBV7-2
d_gene: TRBD1
j_gene: TRBJ1-1

CDR3nt: TGCGCCAGCAGCATACAGACTAGCGGGAGGGTAAAGGGCACAGATACGCAGTATTTT
CDR3aa: CASSIQTSGRVKGTDTQYF
abundance: -
v_gene: TRBV5-1
d_gene: TRBD2
j_gene: TRBJ2-3

CDR3nt: TGCAGTGCTAGTACCGGACAGCCTCGGGAAAAACTGTTTTTT
CDR3aa: CSASTGQPREKLFF
abundance: many
v_gene: TRBV20-1
d_gene: -
j_gene: TRBJ1-4

CDR3nt: TGTGCCAGCAGTTTCGGTGCGCCCGGGAAGACCCAGTACTTC
CDR3aa: CASSFGAPGKTQYF
abundance: many
v_gene: TRBV28
d_gene: -
j_gene: TRBJ2-5

CDR3nt: TGTGCCATCAGTGAAAACAGCGGGGGCAATCAGCCCCAGCATTTT
CDR3aa: CAISENSGGNQPQHF
abundance: many
v_gene: TRBV10-3
d_gene: -
j_gene: TRBJ1-5

CDR3nt: TGCAGTGCTAGAGACTCTCAAGGACTAGTCGGCGAGCAGTACTTC
CDR3aa: CSARDSQGLVGEQYF
abundance: few
v_gene: TRBV20-1
d_gene: TRBD2
j_gene: TRBJ2-7

CDR3nt: TGTGCCAGCAGCTCCTACAAGGGGTCGGGCATTGAAGCTTTCTTT
CDR3aa: CASSSYKGSGIEAFF
abundance: many
v_gene: TRBV11-2
d_gene: -
j_gene: TRBJ1-1

CDR3nt: TGCAGTGCTGGGGACAGCTATGCCCTCGGGGACGAGCAGTACTTC
CDR3aa: CSAGDSYALGDEQYF
abundance: -
v_gene: TRBV20-1
d_gene: TRBD1
j_gene: TRBJ2-7

CDR3nt: TGTGCCAGCAGCATCCGACAGGCTAACTATGGCTACACCTTC
CDR3aa: CASSIRQANYGYTF
abundance: -
v_gene: TRBV6-1
d_gene: -
j_gene: TRBJ1-2

CDR3nt: TGTGCCAGCAGCGTAGCTAGCGGGAGGACGAGAACAGATACGCAGTATTTT
CDR3aa: CASSVASGRTRTDTQYF
abundance: -
v_gene: TRBV9
d_gene: TRBD2
j_gene: TRBJ2-3

CDR3nt: TGCGCCAGCAGCATTGGACAGGGGGCCCGGGGCACTGAAGCTTTCTTT
CDR3aa: CASSIGQGARGTEAFF
abundance: few
v_gene: TRBV5-1
d_gene: TRBD1
j_gene: TRBJ1-1

CDR3nt: TGTGCCAGCAGTTTCGGTTTAAGGGGAAGAACAGATACGCAGTATTTT
CDR3aa: CASSFGLRGRTDTQYF
abundance: many
v_gene: TRBV28
d_gene: -
j_gene: TRBJ2-3

CDR3nt: TGTGCCAGCAGCCAAGATTCGCGGGAGGGCCGTGAGCAGTACTTC
CDR3aa: CASSQDSREGREQYF
abundance: few
v_gene: TRBV3-1
d_gene: TRBD2
j_gene: TRBJ2-7

CDR3nt: TGTGCCAGCGTAGGACAGCTGAACACTGAAGCTTTCTTT
CDR3aa: CASVGQLNTEAFF
abundance: many
v_gene: TRBV6-1
d_gene: -
j_gene: TRBJ1-1

CDR3nt: TGCGCCAGCAGCTTGGGGACTTACAATGAGCAGTTCTTC
CDR3aa: CASSLGTYNEQFF
abundance: many
v_gene: TRBV5-1
d_gene: -
j_gene: TRBJ2-1